Listed below are T cell receptor beta chains from one sample, sequenced in a study of CD8+CD57+ T cells in acquired aplastic anemia. TCRdb independently ran MiXCR on the reads; one entry per CDR3 protein. Found here are tens of thousands of distinct CDR3 sequences, 76% of them singletons; the top ten hold roughly 23%. Sequencing was done on a sample of sorted CD4+, CD8+, or CD8+CD57+ T cells (not recorded which) from PBMCs. The receptors originated from a human donor in good health, serving as a control. CDR3s include the opening cysteine and the closing phenylalanine or tryptophan. D genes are given only for firm matches. Some rows have no size entry. The others give once, few or many, or a class for an expanded clone.

TRBJ2-5	TRBV2	-	-	CASNDPETQYF	TGTGCCAGCAACGACCCAGAGACCCAGTACTTC
TRBJ1-2	TRBV4-3	-	-	CASSQDFESSPYGYTF	TGCGCCAGCAGCCAAGATTTCGAGAGCTCGCCCTATGGCTACACCTTC
TRBJ2-3	TRBV5-1	-	-	CASSLVLDTQYF	TGCGCCAGCAGCTTGGTGTTAGATACGCAGTATTTT
TRBJ1-2	TRBV7-2	-	few	CASGGAGNYGYTF	TGTGCCAGCGGCGGGGCAGGAAACTATGGCTACACCTTC
TRBJ2-7	TRBV11-2	TRBD2	-	CASSRRSLAGTSYEQYF	TGTGCCAGCAGCCGGCGTTCACTAGCGGGGACCTCCTACGAGCAGTACTTC
TRBJ1-2	TRBV7-2	-	-	CAGSLNPGAANYGYTF	TGTGCCGGCAGCTTAAACCCAGGGGCCGCTAACTATGGCTACACCTTC
TRBJ1-5	TRBV7-6	TRBD1	-	CASSLGDRAGNQPQHF	TGTGCCAGCAGCTTAGGGGACAGGGCCGGCAATCAGCCCCAGCATTTT
TRBJ2-2	TRBV24-1	TRBD1	-	CATSNTGQGNTGELFF	TGTGCCACCAGCAATACGGGACAGGGGAACACCGGGGAGCTGTTTTTT
TRBJ1-3	TRBV25-1	TRBD1	-	CASSDPQGAENTIYF	TGTGCCAGCAGTGACCCACAGGGGGCGGAAAACACCATATATTTT
TRBJ2-1	TRBV11-2	TRBD2	-	CASSWGLAGGDEQFF	TGTGCCAGCAGCTGGGGACTAGCGGGGGGGGATGAGCAGTTCTTC
TRBJ1-2	TRBV19	TRBD1	-	CASSSYRDSHEGYTF	TGTGCCAGTAGTTCGTACCGGGACAGCCATGAGGGCTACACCTTC
TRBJ2-7	TRBV29-1	TRBD2	-	CSVGTSGGYEQYF	TGCAGCGTAGGGACTAGCGGGGGATACGAGCAGTACTTC
TRBJ1-2	TRBV15	-	-	CATRGSGDPYGYTF	TGTGCCACCAGGGGGTCCGGGGATCCTTATGGCTACACCTTC
TRBJ2-1	TRBV25-1	TRBD2	-	CASSEPGLAGGFEQFF	TGTGCCAGCAGTGAACCGGGACTAGCGGGAGGCTTTGAGCAGTTCTTC
TRBJ2-7	TRBV14	TRBD1	-	CASSPTTGALISYEQYF	TGTGCCAGCAGCCCAACGACAGGGGCCCTAATATCCTACGAGCAGTACTTC
TRBJ2-3	TRBV7-2	TRBD1	-	CASKTGGSTDTQYF	TGTGCCAGCAAGACAGGGGGGAGCACAGATACGCAGTATTTT
TRBJ2-5	TRBV3-1	-	-	CASSQVTRQETQYF	TGTGCCAGCAGCCAAGTTACACGCCAAGAGACCCAGTACTTC
TRBJ1-5	TRBV24-1	-	-	CATSAGALSNQPQHF	TGTGCCACCAGTGCAGGTGCCCTTAGCAATCAGCCCCAGCATTTT
TRBJ1-1	TRBV5-1	-	-	CASSGGPNTEAIF	TGCGCCAGCAGCGGAGGGCCGAACACTGAAGCTATCTTT
TRBJ2-1	TRBV20-1	-	-	CSGLPGVNEQFF	TGCAGTGGGTTGCCCGGTGTCAATGAGCAGTTCTTC
TRBJ2-7	TRBV9	TRBD1	-	CASSDSSDRLYEQYF	TGTGCCAGCAGCGATAGCTCGGACAGGCTCTACGAGCAGTACTTC
TRBJ2-1	TRBV10-3	-	-	CAIRGLNNEQFF	TGTGCCATTAGAGGACTCAACAATGAGCAGTTCTTC
TRBJ2-7	TRBV19	TRBD1	once	CASTGQAGLSYEQYF	TGTGCCAGTACAGGACAGGCCGGTTTATCCTACGAGCAGTACTTC
TRBJ1-2	TRBV4-2	TRBD1	-	CASSPRTGGGYTF	TGTGCCAGCAGCCCCCGGACAGGAGGAGGCTACACCTTC
TRBJ1-1	TRBV2	-	-	CASSELGEAFF	TGTGCCAGCAGTGAACTGGGGGAAGCTTTCTTT
TRBJ2-5	TRBV20-1	TRBD1	-	CSASPGQGGYGETQYF	TGCAGTGCTAGTCCAGGACAGGGGGGATACGGAGAGACCCAGTACTTC